Following are 5 T cell receptor beta chains from one sample sequenced in a study of blood T cell repertoires in COVID-19. Data came from immunoSEQ multiplex PCR; TCRdb stores just in-frame clones and leaves some out. Seen here are 60,000 or so clones, over 80% observed once, and the top ten hold 8.3%. The sequencing input was peripheral blood. Source of these receptors: a human donor with active COVID-19. The donor label of this sample is uncertain.

The genes are TRBV7-9 and TRBJ1-2; TRBD1 aligns across 7 bases. Losses at the gene ends were 5 bases for V and 7 bases for J; bases not matched to a gene: 7. CDR3 length equals 13 residues. In germline, CDR1 is SEHNR, CDR2 FQNEAQ (reference sequence). The DNA of the CDR3 is TGTGCCAGCAGCCAGGGGGACCCTCTTGGCTACACCTTC. This encodes CASSQGDPLGYTF.

The genes are TRBV18 and TRBJ2-2, with D possibly matching TRBD1 (6 bases). V was cut by 5 bases and J by 0 bases, with 16 bases left in between. The CDR3 has 17 residues. CDR1 is KGHSH and CDR2 is LQKENI in the germline V gene. In nucleotides, the CDR3 is TGTGCCAGCTCAAAGGTCCGGGACACCGCGAACACCGGGGAGCTGTTTTTT. Encoded protein: CASSKVRDTANTGELFF. Full variable domain (missing parts from reference TRBV18 and TRBJ2-2): NAGVMQNPRHLVRRRGQEARLRCSPMKGHSHVYWYRQLPEEGLKFMVYLQKENIIDESGMPKERFSAEFPKEGPSILRIQQVVRGDSAAYFCASSKVRDTANTGELFFGEGSRLTVL.

The rearrangement links TRBV7-2 to TRBJ2-1, with TRBD2 matching 13 bases. Looked up from germline, CDR1 is SGHTA and CDR2 is FQGNSA. The V gene end was trimmed by 2 bases and the J gene end by 4 bases; junction bases not matched to a gene: 11. The CDR3 runs to 19 residues. CDR3 coding DNA: TGTGCCAGCAGCTTAACCGGACTAGCGGGGGCACTGGCTTACAATGAGCAGTTCTTC. This codes for CASSLTGLAGALAYNEQFF.

The J gene is TRBJ2-7, the V gene TRBV4-1, with D tentatively TRBD1 (6 bases). Trimming pared 4 bases from V and 5 bases from J, leaving 18 bases between. This CDR3 has 15 residues. Germline V CDR1 and CDR2: MGHRA, YSYEKL. The CDR3 loop reads CASSPHPTGTDEQYF. The CDR3 nucleotides are TGCGCCAGCAGCCCGCATCCAACAGGGACCGACGAGCAGTACTTC.

The chain joins TRBV5-4 to TRBJ1-1; D is perhaps TRBD1 (6 bases). The CDR3 covers 12 residues. V lost 4 bases to trimming and J lost 10 bases, with 14 bases between them. Per germline, CDR1 SGHNT and CDR2 YYREEE (reference sequence). DNA for the CDR3: TGTGCCAGCAGCCGATCAGGGGATTTAGCTTTCTTT. Amino acid sequence: CASSRSGDLAFF.